Below, 10 T cell receptor beta chains from the same sample are listed, as sequenced in a study of identical twins (dated by TCRdb to the mid-2010s). The library came from 5' RACE. Data came from an Illumina HiSeq 2000. TCRdb's own reprocessing of the public reads used fastp at Q25 and MiXCR and kept productive beta chains. Each entry merges the rows of one CDR3 protein and shows their most common DNA and genes. The sample contains hundreds of thousands of distinct CDR3 sequences, approximately 7% of them found a single time. The leading ten clones occupy about 3.6% of the sample. These data were likewise used in another study, on yellow fever vaccine responses in identical twins.

The sequenced sample was memory (CD45RO+) T cells sorted from blood. The cell subset or site label of this sample denotes: CD45RO+ enriched T cells. These receptors came from a woman aged 18-29 years in good health.

This clonotype was found many times. The V and J genes are TRBV27 and TRBJ1-1, with D perhaps TRBD1 (5 bases). This CDR3 region has 14 residues. Germline V gives CDR1 MNHEY, CDR2 SMNVEV (reference sequence). V was clipped by 4 bases and J by 6 bases, with 15 bases between them. CDR3 sequence reads: CASSSPGGGAEAFF. The DNA for the CDR3 is TGTGCCAGCAGTTCCCCCGGCGGAGGGGCTGAAGCTTTCTTT.

The chain couples TRBV2 to TRBJ2-2; 7 positions match TRBD2. In germline, CDR1 is SNHLY, CDR2 FYNNEI. After removal of 8 bases from V and 1 base from J, the junction contained 7 bases not matched to a gene. The CDR3 loop spans 15 amino acids. The CDR3 reads CASAPTGGNTGELFF. DNA for the CDR3: TGTGCCAGCGCCCCAACGGGGGGGAACACCGGGGAGCTGTTTTTT.

This clonotype has at least ten counts. This chain's CDR3 is CASSGTFYGGFGSNQPQHF. The CDR3 DNA is TGTGCCAGCAGCGGGACCTTTTACGGAGGGTTTGGTAGCAATCAGCCCCAGCATTTT. V is TRBV21-1 and J is TRBJ1-5. TRBV21-1 is assigned pseudogene status. The CDR3 is 19 residues long.

This chain connects TRBV20-1 to TRBJ1-1, with TRBD1 identical over 9 bases. Germline CDR1 DFQATT, CDR2 SNEGSKA (reference sequence). Trimming cost V 5 bases and J 4 bases; bases outside gene matches: 11. The length of the CDR3 is 15 residues. The CDR3 DNA is TGCAGTGCTGGTGGCCAGGGACAGGGCACCACTGAAGCTTTCTTT. Protein sequence: CSAGGQGQGTTEAFF.

The chain employs TRBV28 and TRBJ2-2; D is unresolved. With 2 bases removed from V and 4 bases from J, the gap between germline ends came to 17 bases. The CDR3 contains 17 residues. Germline loops: CDR1 MDHEN, CDR2 SYDVKM. Here the CDR3 reads CASSLPLGLGFTGELFF. DNA of the CDR3: TGTGCCAGCAGTTTACCCCTAGGGTTGGGCTTCACCGGGGAGCTGTTTTTT.

The sample holds many counts of this clonotype. The chain combines TRBV29-1 with TRBJ2-1; perhaps TRBD2 as D (6 bases). V gave up 7 bases and J gave up 6 bases, with 19 bases separating them. Per germline, CDR1 SQVTM and CDR2 ANQGSEA. The CDR3 runs 14 residues. This CDR3 reads CSAVSGGFSNEQFF. The DNA of the CDR3 is TGCAGCGCGGTCTCTGGGGGGTTTTCCAATGAGCAGTTCTTC.

The sample holds a few counts of this clonotype. This chain links TRBV29-1 with TRBJ1-1, with a possible D match to TRBD1 (5 bases). The germline V gene encodes CDR1 SQVTM and CDR2 ANQGSEA. The length of the CDR3 is 12 residues. V gave up 5 bases and J gave up 1 base, with 8 bases separating them. The chain's CDR3 is CSVRGGNTEAFF. DNA for the CDR3: TGCAGCGTTCGCGGGGGGAACACTGAAGCTTTCTTT.

The chain carries TRBV29-1 and TRBJ2-2, with unresolved D. This CDR3 spans 13 amino acids. Germline V gene sequence: CDR1 SQVTM, CDR2 ANQGSEA. The V end lost 7 bases, the J end lost 5 bases, and 14 bases lay between the germline ends. This CDR3 reads CSAGESWTGELFF. Here the CDR3 DNA reads TGCAGCGCAGGCGAGTCTTGGACCGGGGAGCTGTTTTTT.

This clonotype has a count of ten or more. A read error may produce the germline difference seen at one junction end. This sequence joins TRBV4-2 and TRBJ2-7; a possible D gene is TRBD2 (6 bases). The CDR3 is made up of 11 amino acids. Germline assignment: CDR1 LGHNA and CDR2 YNFKEQ. This chain's CDR3 is CASSQDPETSF. Written as DNA, the CDR3 is TGTGCCAGCAGCCAAGACCCTGAGACTAGCTTC.

This clonotype was observed a few times. V is TRBV11-3 and J is TRBJ1-1; 8 positions match TRBD1. Per the germline V gene, CDR1 is SGHNT and CDR2 is YENEEA. Losses at the gene ends were 5 bases for V and 11 bases for J; bases not matched to a gene: 7. This CDR3 has 12 residues. CDR3 loop: CASSEDRGPAFF. For the CDR3, the DNA is TGTGCCAGCAGCGAAGACAGGGGACCGGCTTTCTTT.